The 30 T cell receptor beta chains reported below all come from one sample, sequenced in a study of lymphopenia after photon versus proton radiotherapy. Data came from immunoSEQ multiplex PCR; TCRdb stores just in-frame clones and leaves some out. The repertoire includes 65,000 to 90,000 clones, just under 95% of them detected once, and about 2.2% sits in the top ten. The specimen was peripheral blood, collected from a patient treated with photon-based radiotherapy. Receptor source: a woman in her thirties or forties with cholangiocarcinoma.

The rearrangement joins TRBV4-2 to TRBJ2-2; D is ambiguous. V dropped 0 bases and J dropped 1 base, with 12 bases sitting between them. Germline CDR1 is LGHNA and CDR2 is YNFKEQ. The CDR3 has 17 residues. CDR3 in amino acids: CASSQERWQRNTGELFF. Here the CDR3 DNA reads TGTGCCAGCAGCCAAGAAAGATGGCAGAGGAACACCGGGGAGCTGTTTTTT.

This sequence joins TRBV27 and TRBJ1-1; D possibly corresponds to TRBD1 (6 bases). The V gene's germline CDR1 is MNHEY and CDR2 SMNVEV (reference sequence). The CDR3 has 15 residues. The V and J ends lost 5 bases and 1 base respectively, with 14 bases between them. The CDR3 loop reads CASSNPGHPNTEAFF. The CDR3 region has the DNA TGTGCCAGCAGTAACCCGGGACACCCGAACACTGAAGCTTTCTTT.

V and J are TRBV18 and TRBJ1-2; 8 bases agree with TRBD1. J was trimmed by 6 bases and V by 6 bases; bases with no gene match: 18. The CDR3 runs to 17 residues. CDR1 and CDR2 from the germline V gene are KGHSH and LQKENI. CDR3 sequence reads: CASSPPGGGQGANGYTF. The CDR3 DNA sequence: TGTGCCAGCTCCCCTCCCGGGGGAGGTCAGGGGGCGAATGGCTACACCTTC.

V usage is TRBV7-9 and J usage is TRBJ2-7; 7 nucleotides line up with TRBD1. Trimming at V came to 4 bases and at J to 3 bases, leaving 6 bases not matched to a gene. Germline CDR1 is SEHNR and CDR2 is FQNEAQ (reference sequence). The CDR3 is made up of 14 amino acids. DNA for the CDR3: TGTGCCAGCAGCTCTGGGACAGCAATCTACGAGCAGTACTTC. It translates to CASSSGTAIYEQYF.

CDR3 in amino acids: CATFWTSGGSYEQYF. Written as DNA, the CDR3 is TGTGCCACATTTTGGACTAGCGGGGGCTCCTACGAGCAGTACTTC. The genes are TRBV6-6 and TRBJ2-7; 13 bases fit TRBD2. The CDR3 is made up of 15 amino acids. CDR1 is MNHNY and CDR2 is SVGAGI in the germline V gene (reference sequence). V lost 10 bases and J lost 0; bases outside the gene matches: 6.

This clone was detected once. V gene TRBV2 combines with J gene TRBJ1-6; 9 bases map to TRBD1. The germline CDR1 and CDR2 sequences are SNHLY and FYNNEI. This CDR3 is built from 18 residues. V was clipped by 0 bases and J by 9 bases; unmatched bases: 12. The CDR3 loop reads CASSEARRQGVRGSPLHF. In DNA form, the CDR3 reads TGTGCCAGCAGTGAAGCGCGGAGACAGGGGGTTCGGGGTTCACCCCTCCACTTT.

This clone is a singleton in its sample. The rearrangement joins TRBV29-1 to TRBJ2-1; TRBD1 might be the D (5 bases). V lost 7 bases and J lost 5, with 21 bases in between. CDR3 length equals 15 residues. The germline V gene has CDR1 SQVTM and CDR2 ANQGSEA. The CDR3 loop is CSGSRGNNVNNEQFF. The CDR3 DNA reads TGCAGCGGATCTAGGGGCAACAACGTCAACAATGAGCAGTTCTTC.

The gene calls are TRBV5-1 and TRBJ1-1; 9 bases align to TRBD1. The V gene's germline CDR1 is SGHRS and CDR2 YFSETQ. The CDR3 runs to 17 residues. The junction had 12 bases not matched to a gene; V was cut back by 5 bases and J by 1 base. The DNA for the CDR3 is TGCGCCAGCAGGTCGGGACAGGGACGCGCATGGAACACTGAAGCTTTCTTT. This codes for CASRSGQGRAWNTEAFF.

The rearrangement links TRBV6-6 to TRBJ1-1; no clear D gene. Germline loops: CDR1 MNHNY, CDR2 SVGAGI (reference sequence). V was shortened by 2 bases and J by 2 bases, with 9 bases between the two germline ends. This CDR3 contains 14 residues. The CDR3 DNA follows: TGTGCCAGCAGTTACGCCCTGAAAAACACTGAAGCTTTCTTT. This encodes CASSYALKNTEAFF.

The CDR3 protein is CASSLVSRDGYGYTF. The CDR3 nucleotides read TGTGCCAGCAGCTTAGTCTCTAGGGATGGCTATGGCTACACCTTC. The chain combines TRBV7-9 with TRBJ1-2; D is ambiguous. Trimming pared 1 base from V and 4 bases from J, leaving 13 bases between. From germline, CDR1 is SEHNR and CDR2 FQNEAQ (reference sequence). The CDR3 extends over 15 amino acids.

The J gene is TRBJ2-7, the V gene TRBV5-1; D not resolved. The CDR3 extends over 14 amino acids. CDR1 and CDR2 (germline): SGHRS, YFSETQ. V lost 0 bases and J 1 base, leaving 8 bases between the germline ends. CDR3 in DNA: TGCGCCAGCAGCTTGGGAGGTGATTCCTACGAGCAGTACTTC. It yields the protein CASSLGGDSYEQYF.

The rearrangement joins TRBV5-1 to TRBJ2-5; 7 nucleotides align to TRBD1. Germline CDR1 and CDR2: SGHRS and YFSETQ. The V gene end was trimmed by 4 bases and the J gene end by 1 base; junction bases not matched to a gene: 4. CDR3 size: 14 residues. The CDR3 loop is CASSLQGVQETQYF. CDR3 DNA sequence: TGCGCCAGCAGCCTGCAGGGGGTCCAAGAGACCCAGTACTTC.

V usage is TRBV9 and J usage is TRBJ1-3; TRBD1 might be the D (6 bases). The length of the CDR3 is 15 residues. The germline CDR1 and CDR2 sequences are SGDLS and YYNGEE. The V gene lost 0 bases and the J gene lost 2 bases, with 9 bases spanning the gap. The CDR3 bases are TGTGCCAGCAGCGTAGACCAGGGGACTGGAAACACCATATATTTT. It encodes CASSVDQGTGNTIYF. The whole variable domain, filled in from reference TRBV9 and TRBJ1-3, reads DSGVTQTPKHLITATGQRVTLRCSPRSGDLSVYWYQQSLDQGLQFLIQYYNGEERAKGNILERFSAQQFPDLHSELNLSSLELGDSALYFCASSVDQGTGNTIYFGEGSWLTVV.

This clone has just a few counts. V is TRBV13 and J is TRBJ2-7, with D possibly TRBD2 on 6 matching bases. V lost 5 bases and J 0 bases, leaving 11 bases between the germline ends. CDR1 and CDR2 (germline): PRHDT, FYEKMQ (reference sequence). The CDR3 is 14 residues long. The CDR3 region is CASSPHGGSYEQYF. The CDR3 DNA follows: TGTGCCAGCAGCCCTCACGGGGGCTCCTACGAGCAGTACTTC.

This chain uses TRBV28 with TRBJ1-1, with TRBD1 identical over 8 bases. The CDR3 length is 14 residues. V dropped 5 bases and J dropped 4; count of bases not matched to a gene: 6. From germline, CDR1 is MDHEN and CDR2 SYDVKM. The CDR3 here is CASSTTTGGTEAFF. The DNA for the CDR3 is TGTGCCAGCAGTACAACTACAGGGGGCACTGAAGCTTTCTTT.

The gene calls are TRBV28 and TRBJ1-5, with D possibly being TRBD1 (6 bases). The CDR3 is 15 residues long. Germline V CDR1 and CDR2: MDHEN, SYDVKM. V lost 4 bases, J lost 6 bases, and 16 bases lay in between. CDR3 region: CASSSRQVGSQPQHF. DNA for the CDR3: TGTGCCAGCAGTTCCCGACAGGTGGGTAGTCAGCCCCAGCATTTT.

The CDR3 DNA reads as TGCGCCAGCAGTGTACAGTGGGGCACTGAAGCTTTCTTT. As protein: CASSVQWGTEAFF. The V and J genes are TRBV10-2 and TRBJ1-1; D unresolved. Germline-derived CDR1 and CDR2 are WSHSY and SAAADI. Trimming removed 4 bases from V and 4 bases from J, with 10 bases in between. CDR3 length equals 13 residues.

This clone was seen more than once but under ten times. The chain combines TRBV30 with TRBJ1-1; no clear D. V was clipped by 0 bases and J by 1 base, with 6 bases between them. This CDR3 has 13 residues. Germline V gene lookup returns CDR1 GTSNPN and CDR2 SVGIG (reference sequence). The CDR3, as DNA: TGTGCCTGGAGTGTAGGAGGGAACACTGAAGCTTTCTTT. This sequence encodes CAWSVGGNTEAFF.

The chain couples TRBV7-9 to TRBJ1-4, with 7 bases fitting TRBD1. The trim removed 2 bases at V and 7 bases at J, leaving 7 bases unmatched. Per germline, CDR1 SEHNR and CDR2 FQNEAQ (reference sequence). The CDR3 has 15 amino acids. The CDR3 DNA is TGTGCCAGCAGCTTAAATTCCGGACAGGTTGAAAAACTGTTTTTT. Its translation is CASSLNSGQVEKLFF.

The chain is built from TRBV7-9 and TRBJ1-2; D might be TRBD1 (5 bases). Germline loops: CDR1 SEHNR, CDR2 FQNEAQ (reference sequence). V was clipped by 3 bases and J by 4 bases, with 15 bases between them. The CDR3 runs 15 residues. The DNA for the CDR3 is TGTGCCAGCAGCTTGGATGGGGGGGTTGGCTATGGCTACACCTTC. Translating gives CASSLDGGVGYGYTF.

This sequence joins TRBV4-1 and TRBJ2-7; 11 nucleotides align to TRBD1. The CDR3 has 14 residues. Germline trimming cut 4 bases from V and 6 bases from J; bases unmatched to any gene: 5. The V gene's germline CDR1 is MGHRA and CDR2 YSYEKL. The CDR3 nucleotides read TGCGCCAGCAGCCGGGGACAGGGGGGCGGCGAGCAGTACTTC. It is translated as CASSRGQGGGEQYF.

This clone was observed a handful of times. The CDR3 reads CASSYSGENSPLHF. CDR3 coding DNA: TGTGCCAGCAGTTATTCCGGGGAGAATTCACCCCTCCACTTT. The chain has TRBV6-5 and TRBJ1-6; the D is unclear. This CDR3 contains 14 residues. In germline, CDR1 is MNHEY, CDR2 SVGAGI. Trimming left V 3 bases short and J 7 bases short, with 10 bases between.

Remarks on this clone: The same CDR3 can be traced to other DNA sequences in this sample. The V and J genes are TRBV9 and TRBJ2-3, with a tentative D call TRBD1 (6 bases). The CDR3 loop spans 15 amino acids. Trimming pared 0 bases from V and 3 bases from J, leaving 11 bases between. Per germline, CDR1 SGDLS and CDR2 YYNGEE. The CDR3 region is CASSVEGQGTDTQYF. The CDR3 DNA reads TGTGCCAGCAGCGTAGAAGGCCAGGGGACAGATACGCAGTATTTT.

The V gene is TRBV10-3, the J gene TRBJ2-3; D possibly corresponds to TRBD1 (6 bases). The germline V gene has CDR1 ENHRY and CDR2 SYGVKD. Trimming took off 3 bases at V and 7 bases at J, with 20 bases between the two ends. The CDR3 length is 16 residues. The CDR3 is CAISESTSGDMNTQYF. For the CDR3, the DNA is TGTGCCATCAGTGAATCAACTAGTGGGGACATGAATACGCAGTATTTT.

This sequence joins TRBV6-6 and TRBJ1-1; the D is unclear. V lost 6 bases, J lost 7 bases, and 9 bases lay in between. This CDR3 contains 11 residues. Germline values: CDR1 MNHNY, CDR2 SVGAGI (reference sequence). CDR3 sequence reads: CASSPDLEAFF. CDR3 DNA: TGTGCCAGCAGCCCGGACCTTGAAGCTTTCTTT.

This rearrangement joins TRBV5-4 to TRBJ2-5; D might be TRBD2 (7 bases). Trimming stripped 3 bases from V and 2 bases from J, with 14 bases between. The CDR3 length is 15 residues. Germline CDR1 and CDR2: SGHNT and YYREEE (reference sequence). The CDR3 DNA reads as TGTGCCAGCAGCTCTAGGGGGGGATTACAAGAGACCCAGTACTTC. Protein product: CASSSRGGLQETQYF.

The chain links TRBV30 to TRBJ2-7; tentatively, D is TRBD2 (7 bases). With 5 bases removed from V and 3 bases from J, the gap between germline ends came to 23 bases. CDR1 and CDR2 from the germline V gene are GTSNPN and SVGIG (reference sequence). This CDR3 is 16 amino acids long. This CDR3 reads CAWAGAGGGRYYEQYF. As DNA, the CDR3 is TGTGCCTGGGCGGGCGCGGGCGGGGGCCGGTACTACGAGCAGTACTTC.

This chain uses TRBV9 with TRBJ1-1, with D possibly matching TRBD1 (6 bases). This CDR3 has 14 amino acids. CDR1 and CDR2 (germline): SGDLS, YYNGEE. V was cut by 4 bases and J by 4 bases, with 14 bases left in between. The CDR3 region has the DNA TGTGCCAGCAGCCCGGGGGGGCTGGGCACTGAAGCTTTCTTT. The encoded protein is CASSPGGLGTEAFF.

This chain uses TRBV6-5 with TRBJ1-6; no clear D. With 5 bases removed from V and 8 bases from J, the gap between germline ends came to 4 bases. From germline, CDR1 is MNHEY and CDR2 SVGAGI. This CDR3 contains 11 residues. The CDR3 sequence: CASSEYSPLHF. CDR3 DNA sequence: TGTGCCAGCAGTGAATATTCACCCCTCCACTTT.

The chain is built from TRBV28 and TRBJ1-5; perhaps TRBD1 as D (5 bases). The V gene lost 1 base and the J gene lost 1 base, with 8 bases spanning the gap. The CDR3 has 15 residues. Germline assignment: CDR1 MDHEN and CDR2 SYDVKM. CDR3 protein: CASSLFGGSNQPQHF. In nucleotides, the CDR3 is TGTGCCAGCAGTTTATTCGGGGGGAGCAATCAGCCCCAGCATTTT.